This is a list of T cell receptor beta chains from one sample in a study of shared clonotypes between healthy human individuals. Data came from immunoSEQ multiplex PCR; TCRdb stores just in-frame clones and leaves some out. The sample lists 2 million to 2.5 million clones; roughly 93% were seen once. Sequencing was carried out using naive CD4+ T cells from PBMCs. All receptors derive from a man aged 18 to 29 in good health. Some clones in this sample may be carry-over from other donors' samples. The CDR3 runs from the conserved cysteine through the conserved F or W. The D gene is left open where the match is weak. Expanded clones are given a class, and other clones once, few, many or no size at all.

>TRBJ1-2|NA|TRBV11-2|TRBD1
CASSLLTGGRRSGYGYTF
TGTGCCAGCAGCTTATTGACAGGGGGCCGGCGGTCCGGGTATGGCTACACCTTC
>TRBJ2-7|once|TRBV11-2|NA
CASSLLRRHSSGEQYF
TGTGCCAGCAGCCTATTACGGCGCCACTCGAGCGGCGAGCAGTACTTC
>TRBJ2-7|NA|TRBV21-1|NA
CASSSYGQFRPYEQYF
TGTGCCAGCAGCAGCTACGGCCAGTTTCGTCCCTACGAGCAGTACTTC
>TRBJ1-5|NA|TRBV5-6|NA
CASSLIGGADQPQHF
TGTGCCAGCAGCTTGATAGGGGGGGCCGATCAGCCCCAGCATTTT
>TRBJ1-5|NA|TRBV28|NA
CASSAVGQPQHF
TGTGCCAGCAGTGCGGTGGGTCAGCCCCAGCATTTT
>TRBJ2-1|NA|TRBV28|NA
CASSIGSTPEQFF
TGTGCCAGCAGTATCGGGAGTACCCCTGAGCAGTTCTTC
>TRBJ2-1|once|TRBV15|NA
CATSRVGKRHHEQFF
TGTGCCACCAGCAGAGTGGGTAAGAGGCACCATGAGCAGTTCTTC
>TRBJ2-1|NA|TRBV6-5|NA
CASSYGYYYNEQFF
TGTGCCAGCAGTTACGGGTACTACTACAATGAGCAGTTCTTC
>TRBJ2-1|NA|TRBV30|NA
CAWSGTGSSEQFF
TGTGCCTGGAGTGGGACGGGATCTAGTGAGCAGTTCTTC
>TRBJ1-2|NA|TRBV6-1|NA
CASSEAVLRVVNYGYTF
TGTGCCAGCAGTGAAGCGGTACTCAGGGTCGTTAACTATGGCTACACCTTC
>TRBJ1-1|once|TRBV5-1|NA
CASSRGVTATPMNTEAFF
TGCGCCAGCAGCCGCGGAGTAACCGCGACACCCATGAACACTGAAGCTTTCTTT
>TRBJ2-1|NA|TRBV28|TRBD2
CASSLGLAGPNEQFF
TGTGCCAGCAGTTTAGGACTAGCGGGACCCAATGAGCAGTTCTTC
>TRBJ2-1|NA|TRBV7-9|NA
CASSSYEQFF
TGTGCCAGCAGCTCATATGAGCAGTTCTTC
>TRBJ2-3|NA|TRBV14|TRBD2
CASSPLGGRATDTQYF
TGTGCCAGCAGCCCCCTCGGGGGGAGGGCGACAGATACGCAGTATTTT
>TRBJ1-1|few|TRBV28|TRBD1
CASRGGRVNTEAFF
TGTGCCAGCAGAGGGGGCAGGGTGAACACTGAAGCTTTCTTT
>TRBJ1-2|NA|TRBV2|NA
CASSDQENYGYTF
TGTGCCAGCAGTGATCAGGAAAACTATGGCTACACCTTC
>TRBJ2-1|NA|TRBV5-4|TRBD2
CASSQGGTSGDNEQFF
TGTGCCAGCAGCCAGGGGGGGACTAGCGGGGACAATGAGCAGTTCTTC
>TRBJ1-3|once|TRBV30|NA
CAWSVLLRTSGNTIYF
TGTGCCTGGAGTGTACTTCTCCGCACCTCTGGAAACACCATATATTTT
>TRBJ1-2|NA|TRBV2|TRBD1
CASSNTGAYGYTF
TGTGCCAGCAGTAATACAGGGGCTTATGGCTACACCTTC
>TRBJ2-3|NA|TRBV11-3|TRBD1
CASSLGYRGSGDTQYF
TGTGCCAGCAGCTTAGGGTACAGGGGCTCGGGGGATACGCAGTATTTT
>TRBJ2-1|NA|TRBV4-3|NA
CASSQDPLAWNLFF
TGCGCCAGCAGCCAAGACCCCCTTGCCTGGAATCTGTTCTTC
>TRBJ2-1|few|TRBV11-3|NA
CASSLDPNEQFF
TGTGCCAGCAGCTTAGACCCCAATGAGCAGTTCTTC
>TRBJ1-3|NA|TRBV9|NA
CASSVAQGGGGSSGNTIYF
TGTGCCAGCAGCGTAGCCCAGGGAGGCGGGGGGAGCTCTGGAAACACCATATATTTT
>TRBJ2-1|NA|TRBV18|TRBD2
CASSPIKLAGGYNEQFF
TGTGCCAGCTCACCAATAAAACTAGCGGGAGGGTACAATGAGCAGTTCTTC
>TRBJ2-2|NA|TRBV19|NA
CASSIYRGGAGELFF
TGTGCCAGTAGTATATATCGGGGCGGGGCCGGGGAGCTGTTTTTT
>TRBJ2-7|NA|TRBV20-1|NA
CSFAREVELYF
TGCAGTTTTGCCCGTGAAGTCGAGTTGTACTTC
>TRBJ1-3|NA|TRBV29-1|NA
CSVGATAGNTIYF
TGCAGCGTCGGAGCTACAGCTGGAAACACCATATATTTT
>TRBJ2-7|NA|TRBV7-2|NA
CASSLLVGPYEQYF
TGTGCCAGCAGCTTGTTAGTGGGCCCCTACGAGCAGTACTTC
>TRBJ2-2|NA|TRBV29-1|NA
CSVGVLGNTGELFF
TGCAGCGTTGGAGTCCTGGGAAACACCGGGGAGCTGTTTTTT